The T cell receptor (beta chain) under discussion was sequenced for a study of blood T cell repertoires in COVID-19. Germline V CDR1 and CDR2: SGDLS, YYNGEE. V lost 0 bases and J lost 6, with 13 bases in between. CDR3 length: 15 residues. Measured with immunoSEQ multiplex PCR; TCRdb has only the in-frame clones, and not every one. The sample holds fewer than 250,000 clones, over 75% seen once. This sequence joins TRBV9 and TRBJ2-1; D may be TRBD2 (7 bases). This receptor was taken from a woman aged 30 to 39 who had been exposed to COVID-19. The sequenced sample consisted of PBMCs or T cells enriched from blood (not recorded which). The CDR3 DNA reads as TGTGCCAGCAGCGTAGTTGGGGGAGGGGGCAATGAGCAGTTCTTC. Encoded protein: CASSVVGGGGNEQFF.